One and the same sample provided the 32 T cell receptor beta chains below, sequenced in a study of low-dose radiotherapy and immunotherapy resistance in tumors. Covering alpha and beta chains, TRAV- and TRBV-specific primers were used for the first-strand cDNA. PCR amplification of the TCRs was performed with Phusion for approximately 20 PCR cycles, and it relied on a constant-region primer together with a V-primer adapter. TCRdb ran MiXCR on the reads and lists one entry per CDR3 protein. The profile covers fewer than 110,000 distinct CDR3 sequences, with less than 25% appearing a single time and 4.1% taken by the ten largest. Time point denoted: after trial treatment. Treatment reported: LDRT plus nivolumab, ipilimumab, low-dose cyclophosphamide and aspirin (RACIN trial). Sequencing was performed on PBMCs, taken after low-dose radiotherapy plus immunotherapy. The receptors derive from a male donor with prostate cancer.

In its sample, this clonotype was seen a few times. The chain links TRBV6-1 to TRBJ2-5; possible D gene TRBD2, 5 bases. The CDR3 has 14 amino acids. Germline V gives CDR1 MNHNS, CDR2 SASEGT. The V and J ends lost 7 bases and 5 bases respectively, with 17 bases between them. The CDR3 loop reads CASTDSSGGETQYF. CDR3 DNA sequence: TGTGCCAGCACAGACTCCAGCGGTGGCGAGACCCAGTACTTC.

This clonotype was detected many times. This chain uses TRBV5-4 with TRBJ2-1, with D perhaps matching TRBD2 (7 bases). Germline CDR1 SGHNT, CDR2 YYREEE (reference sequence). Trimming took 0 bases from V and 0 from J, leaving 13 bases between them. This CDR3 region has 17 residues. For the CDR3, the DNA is TGTGCCAGCAGCTTGGGAGGGGGGGGGAGCTCCTACAATGAGCAGTTCTTC. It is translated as CASSLGGGGSSYNEQFF.

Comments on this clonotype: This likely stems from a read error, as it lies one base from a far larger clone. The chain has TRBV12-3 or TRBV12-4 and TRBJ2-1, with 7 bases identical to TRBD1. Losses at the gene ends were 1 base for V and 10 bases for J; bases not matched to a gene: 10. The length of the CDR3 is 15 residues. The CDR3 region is CASSLVGDRDYEQFF. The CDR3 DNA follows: TGTGCCAGCAGTTTAGTCGGGGACAGAGACTACGAGCAGTTCTTC.

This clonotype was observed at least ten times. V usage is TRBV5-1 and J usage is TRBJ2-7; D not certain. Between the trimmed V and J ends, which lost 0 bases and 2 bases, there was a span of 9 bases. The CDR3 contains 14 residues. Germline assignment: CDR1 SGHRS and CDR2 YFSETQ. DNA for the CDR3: TGCGCCAGCAGCTTGGGGACGGAAACCTACGAGCAGTACTTC. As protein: CASSLGTETYEQYF.

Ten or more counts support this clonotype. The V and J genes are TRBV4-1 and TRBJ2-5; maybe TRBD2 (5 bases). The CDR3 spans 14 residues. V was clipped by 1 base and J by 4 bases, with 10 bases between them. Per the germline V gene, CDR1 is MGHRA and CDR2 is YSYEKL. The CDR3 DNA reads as TGCGCCAGCAGCCAAGTGGCTAGCTCAGAGACCCAGTACTTC. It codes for CASSQVASSETQYF.

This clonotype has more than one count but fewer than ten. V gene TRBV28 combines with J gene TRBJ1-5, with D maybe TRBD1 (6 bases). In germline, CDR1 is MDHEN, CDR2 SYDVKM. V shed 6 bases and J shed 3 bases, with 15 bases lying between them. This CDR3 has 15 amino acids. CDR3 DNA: TGTGCCAGCAGCGCGACCACAGGGCTCAATCAGCCCCAGCATTTT. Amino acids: CASSATTGLNQPQHF. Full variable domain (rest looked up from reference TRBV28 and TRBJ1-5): DVKVTQSSRYLVKRTGEKVFLECVQDMDHENMFWYRQDPGLGLRLIYFSYDVKMKEKGDIPEGYSVSREKKERFSLILESASTNQTSMYLCASSATTGLNQPQHFGDGTRLSIL.

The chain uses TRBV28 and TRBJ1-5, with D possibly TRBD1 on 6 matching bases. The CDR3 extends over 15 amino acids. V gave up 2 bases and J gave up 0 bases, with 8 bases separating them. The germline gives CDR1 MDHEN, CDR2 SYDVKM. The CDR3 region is CASSLRQVSNQPQHF. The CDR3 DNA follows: TGTGCCAGCAGTTTACGACAGGTTAGCAATCAGCCCCAGCATTTT. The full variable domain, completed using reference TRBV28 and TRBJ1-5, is DVKVTQSSRYLVKRTGEKVFLECVQDMDHENMFWYRQDPGLGLRLIYFSYDVKMKEKGDIPEGYSVSREKKERFSLILESASTNQTSMYLCASSLRQVSNQPQHFGDGTRLSIL.

The chain's CDR3 is CASSVGSSAYNEQFF. The CDR3 bases are TGTGCCAGCAGCGTAGGGAGTAGCGCGTACAATGAGCAGTTCTTC. This sequence joins TRBV9 and TRBJ2-1; tentatively, D is TRBD2 (5 bases). CDR1 and CDR2 from the germline V gene are SGDLS and YYNGEE. The ends were cut back, 0 bases at V and 4 bases at J, with 11 bases in the middle. The CDR3 spans 15 residues. Based on the CDR3 plus reference TRBV9 and TRBJ2-1, the full variable domain is DSGVTQTPKHLITATGQRVTLRCSPRSGDLSVYWYQQSLDQGLQFLIQYYNGEERAKGNILERFSAQQFPDLHSELNLSSLELGDSALYFCASSVGSSAYNEQFFGPGTRLTVL.

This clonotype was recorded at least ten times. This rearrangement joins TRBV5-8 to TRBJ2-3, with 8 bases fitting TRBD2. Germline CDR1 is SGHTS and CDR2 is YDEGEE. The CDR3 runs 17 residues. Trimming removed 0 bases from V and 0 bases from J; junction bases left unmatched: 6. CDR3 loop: CASSLVGGGSSTDTQYF. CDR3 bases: TGTGCCAGCAGCTTGGTCGGGGGGGGATCTAGCACAGATACGCAGTATTTT. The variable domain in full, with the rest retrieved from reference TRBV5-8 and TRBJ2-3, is EAGVTQSPTHLIKTRGQQATLRCSPISGHTSVYWYQQALGLGLQFLLWYDEGEERNRGNFPPRFSGRQFPNYSSELNVNALELEDSALYLCASSLVGGGSSTDTQYFGPGTRLTVL.

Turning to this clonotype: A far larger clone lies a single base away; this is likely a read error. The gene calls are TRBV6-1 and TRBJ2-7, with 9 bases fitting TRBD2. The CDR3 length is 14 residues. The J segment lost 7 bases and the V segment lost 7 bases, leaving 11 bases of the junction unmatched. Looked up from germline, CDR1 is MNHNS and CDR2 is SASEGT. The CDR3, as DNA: TGTGCCAGCAACTCGGGCGGGGGGGCCTTTGAGCAGTACTTC. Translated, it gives CASNSGGGAFEQYF.

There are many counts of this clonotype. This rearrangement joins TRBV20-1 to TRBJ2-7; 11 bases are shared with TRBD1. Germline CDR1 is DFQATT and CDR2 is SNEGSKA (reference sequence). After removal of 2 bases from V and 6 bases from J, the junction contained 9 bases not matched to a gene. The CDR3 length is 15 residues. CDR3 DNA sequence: TGCAGTGCTAGATCCGGGACAGGGGGATCAACCGAGCAGTACTTC. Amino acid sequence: CSARSGTGGSTEQYF.

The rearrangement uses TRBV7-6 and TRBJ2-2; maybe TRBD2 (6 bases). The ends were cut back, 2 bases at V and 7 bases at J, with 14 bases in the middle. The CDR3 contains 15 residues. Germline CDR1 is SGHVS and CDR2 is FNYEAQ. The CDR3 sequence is CASSLTEGQVGELFF. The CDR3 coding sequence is TGTGCCAGCAGCTTAACGGAGGGGCAAGTCGGGGAGCTGTTTTTT.

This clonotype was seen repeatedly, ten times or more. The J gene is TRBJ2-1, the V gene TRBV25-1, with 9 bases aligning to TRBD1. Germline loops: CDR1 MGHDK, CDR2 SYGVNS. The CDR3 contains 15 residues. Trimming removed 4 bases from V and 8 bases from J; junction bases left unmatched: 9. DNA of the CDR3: TGTGCCAGCAGTGGCTACAGGGGGCTGTTGTATGAGCAGTTCTTC. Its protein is CASSGYRGLLYEQFF.

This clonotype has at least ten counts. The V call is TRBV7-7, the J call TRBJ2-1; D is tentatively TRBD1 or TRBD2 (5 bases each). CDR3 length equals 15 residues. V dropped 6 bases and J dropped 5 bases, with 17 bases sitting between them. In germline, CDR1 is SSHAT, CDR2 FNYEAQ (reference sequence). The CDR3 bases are TGTGCCAGCAGTCTCGGGGCCCCAACAAACAATGAGCAGTTCTTC. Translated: CASSLGAPTNNEQFF.

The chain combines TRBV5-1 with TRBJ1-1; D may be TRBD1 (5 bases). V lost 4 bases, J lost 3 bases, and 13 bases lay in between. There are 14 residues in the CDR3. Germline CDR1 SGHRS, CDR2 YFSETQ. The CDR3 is CASSGTGTHTEAFF. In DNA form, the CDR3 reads TGCGCCAGCAGCGGCACCGGGACTCACACTGAAGCTTTCTTT.

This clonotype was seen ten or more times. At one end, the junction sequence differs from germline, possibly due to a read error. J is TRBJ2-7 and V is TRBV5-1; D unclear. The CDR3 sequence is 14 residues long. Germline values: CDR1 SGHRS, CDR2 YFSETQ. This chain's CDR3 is CASSPTDPSYEQYF. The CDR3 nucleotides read TGTGCCAGCAGCCCGACGGACCCCTCCTACGAGCAGTACTTC.

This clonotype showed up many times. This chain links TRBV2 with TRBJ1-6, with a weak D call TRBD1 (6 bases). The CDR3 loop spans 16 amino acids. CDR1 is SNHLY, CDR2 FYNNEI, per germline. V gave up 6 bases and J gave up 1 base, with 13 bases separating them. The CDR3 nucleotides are TGTGCCAGCAGCCTCCGGGACACATCCTATAATTCACCCCTCCACTTT. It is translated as CASSLRDTSYNSPLHF.

The CDR3 region is CASSLMGDSGNTIYF. As DNA, the CDR3 is TGTGCCAGCAGTTTGATGGGGGACTCTGGAAACACCATATATTTT. The V and J genes are TRBV7-2 and TRBJ1-3; D may be TRBD1 (5 bases). V was pared by 6 bases and J by 0 bases, with 12 bases between. The germline gives CDR1 SGHTA, CDR2 FQGNSA. This CDR3 contains 15 residues.

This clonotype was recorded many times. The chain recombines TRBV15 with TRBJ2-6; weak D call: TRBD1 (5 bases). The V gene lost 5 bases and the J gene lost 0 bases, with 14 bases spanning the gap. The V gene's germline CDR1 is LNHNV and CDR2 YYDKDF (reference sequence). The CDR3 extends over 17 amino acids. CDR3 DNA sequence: TGTGCCACCAGCGCTCAGGCAGGGAACTCTGGGGCCAACGTCCTGACTTTC. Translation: CATSAQAGNSGANVLTF.

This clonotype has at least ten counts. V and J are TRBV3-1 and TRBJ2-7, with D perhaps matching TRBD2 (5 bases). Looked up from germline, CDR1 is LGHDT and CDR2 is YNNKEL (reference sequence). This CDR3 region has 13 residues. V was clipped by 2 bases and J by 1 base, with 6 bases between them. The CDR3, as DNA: TGTGCCAGCAGCCAAAGCGGATCCTACGAGCAGTACTTC. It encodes CASSQSGSYEQYF.

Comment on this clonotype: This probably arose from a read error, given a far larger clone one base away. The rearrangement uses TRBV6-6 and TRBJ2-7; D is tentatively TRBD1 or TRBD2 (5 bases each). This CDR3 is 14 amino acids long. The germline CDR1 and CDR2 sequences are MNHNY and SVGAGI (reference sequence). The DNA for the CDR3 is TGTGCCAGCAGTTTGGGACCTCCTTCCTACGAGCGGTACTTC. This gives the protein CASSLGPPSYERYF.

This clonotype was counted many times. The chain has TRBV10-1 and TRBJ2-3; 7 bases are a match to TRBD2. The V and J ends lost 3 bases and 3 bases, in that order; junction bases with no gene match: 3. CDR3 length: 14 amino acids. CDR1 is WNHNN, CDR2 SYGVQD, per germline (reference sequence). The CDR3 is CASSDGRGTDTQYF. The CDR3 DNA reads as TGCGCCAGCAGTGATGGGAGGGGAACAGATACGCAGTATTTT.

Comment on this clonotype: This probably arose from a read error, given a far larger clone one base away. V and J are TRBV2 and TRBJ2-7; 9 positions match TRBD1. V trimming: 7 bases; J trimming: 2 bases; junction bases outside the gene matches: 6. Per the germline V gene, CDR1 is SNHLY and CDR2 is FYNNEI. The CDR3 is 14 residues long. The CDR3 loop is CASIPTGGPYEQYF. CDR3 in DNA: TGTGCCAGCATTCCCACAGGGGGCCCCTACGAGCAGTACTTC.

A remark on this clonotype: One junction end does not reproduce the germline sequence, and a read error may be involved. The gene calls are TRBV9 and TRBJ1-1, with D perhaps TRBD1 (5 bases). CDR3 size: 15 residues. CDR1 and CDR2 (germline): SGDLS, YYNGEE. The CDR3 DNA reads TGTGCTAGCAGTTGGGACGAGGGCCAGGACACTGAAGCTTTCTTT. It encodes CASSWDEGQDTEAFF.

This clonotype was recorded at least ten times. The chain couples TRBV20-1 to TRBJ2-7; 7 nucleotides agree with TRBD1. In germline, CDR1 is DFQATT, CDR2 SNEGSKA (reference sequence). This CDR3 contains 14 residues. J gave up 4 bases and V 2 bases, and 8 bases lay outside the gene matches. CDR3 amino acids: CSARRGQGDYEQYF. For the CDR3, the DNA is TGCAGTGCTAGACGGGGTCAGGGGGATTACGAGCAGTACTTC.

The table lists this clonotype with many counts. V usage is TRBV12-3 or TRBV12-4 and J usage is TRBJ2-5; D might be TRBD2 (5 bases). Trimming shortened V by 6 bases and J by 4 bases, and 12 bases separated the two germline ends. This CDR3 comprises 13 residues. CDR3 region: CASRSTSRETQYF. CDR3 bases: TGTGCCAGCAGGTCAACTAGTCGAGAGACCCAGTACTTC.

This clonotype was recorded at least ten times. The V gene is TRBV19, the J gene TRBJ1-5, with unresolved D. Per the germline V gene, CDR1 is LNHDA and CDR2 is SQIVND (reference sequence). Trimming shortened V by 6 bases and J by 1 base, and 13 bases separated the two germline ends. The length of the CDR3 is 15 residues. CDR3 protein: CASRGRTLSNQPQHF. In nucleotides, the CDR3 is TGTGCCAGTAGGGGGAGGACTCTGAGCAATCAGCCCCAGCATTTT.

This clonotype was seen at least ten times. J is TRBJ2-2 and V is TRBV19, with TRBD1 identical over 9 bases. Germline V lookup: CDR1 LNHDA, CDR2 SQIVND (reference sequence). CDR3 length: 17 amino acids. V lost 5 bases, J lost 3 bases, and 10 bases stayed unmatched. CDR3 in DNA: TGTGCCAGTAGTGTACGTAGGGGACAGGGTTACACCGGGGAGCTGTTTTTT. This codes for CASSVRRGQGYTGELFF. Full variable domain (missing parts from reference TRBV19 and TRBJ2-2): DGGITQSPKYLFRKEGQNVTLSCEQNLNHDAMYWYRQDPGQGLRLIYYSQIVNDFQKGDIAEGYSVSREKKESFPLTVTSAQKNPTAFYLCASSVRRGQGYTGELFFGEGSRLTVL.

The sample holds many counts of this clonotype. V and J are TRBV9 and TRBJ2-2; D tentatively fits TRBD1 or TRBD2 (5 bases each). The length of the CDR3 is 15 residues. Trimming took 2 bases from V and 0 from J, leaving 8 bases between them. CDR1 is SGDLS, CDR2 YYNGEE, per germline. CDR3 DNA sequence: TGTGCCAGCAGCGTTAGAGGGGCGAACACCGGGGAGCTGTTTTTT. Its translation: CASSVRGANTGELFF.

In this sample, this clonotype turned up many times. CDR3 sequence (DNA): TGCGCCAGCACAGTTACTAGCGGGGGCTCCTACAATGAGCAGTTCTTC. This encodes CASTVTSGGSYNEQFF. The chain joins TRBV5-1 to TRBJ2-1, with TRBD2 matching 11 bases. V shed 6 bases and J 0 bases; nucleotides not matched to a gene: 5. Per the germline V gene, CDR1 is SGHRS and CDR2 is YFSETQ. The CDR3 is 16 amino acids.

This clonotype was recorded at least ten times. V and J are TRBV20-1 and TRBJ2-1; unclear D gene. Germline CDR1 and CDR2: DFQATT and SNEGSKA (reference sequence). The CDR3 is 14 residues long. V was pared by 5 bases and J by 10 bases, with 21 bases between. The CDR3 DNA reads TGCAGTGCTGTAGAATCGGCAGGAGTATTCGAGCAGTTCTTC. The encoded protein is CSAVESAGVFEQFF.

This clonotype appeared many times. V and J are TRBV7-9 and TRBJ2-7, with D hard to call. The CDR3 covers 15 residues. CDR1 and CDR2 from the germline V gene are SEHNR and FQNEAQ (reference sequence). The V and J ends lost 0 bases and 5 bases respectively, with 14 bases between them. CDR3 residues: CASSLARWSNDEQYF. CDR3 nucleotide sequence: TGTGCCAGCAGCTTAGCCCGATGGAGTAACGACGAGCAGTACTTC. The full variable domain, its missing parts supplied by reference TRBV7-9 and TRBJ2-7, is DTGVSQNPRHKITKRGQNVTFRCDPISEHNRLYWYRQTLGQGPEFLTYFQNEAQLEKSRLLSDRFSAERPKGSFSTLEIQRTEQGDSAMYLCASSLARWSNDEQYFGPGTRLTVT.